Presented here are 21 T cell receptor beta chains from one specimen sequenced in a study of CXCR3-negative and CXCR3-positive naive CD8 T cells. cDNA libraries for TRB were generated by 5' RACE incorporating UMI labels. TCRdb reprocessed the 5' RACE reads and reports one entry per CDR3 protein, with no DNA. The repertoire table contains about 43,000 distinct CDR3 sequences. Specimen: memory CD8+ T cells from blood. The receptor set was obtained from a human donor in good health. Some clones in this sample may be carry-over from other donors' samples.

The chain recombines TRBV28 with TRBJ2-3; TCRdb reports TRBD2, a call that lacks DNA to check it against. The CDR3 covers 17 residues. From germline, CDR1 is MDHEN and CDR2 SYDVKM. The CDR3 sequence: CASKLTGDYLITDTQYF.

J is TRBJ1-2 and V is TRBV14; the TCRdb call, TRBD1, lacks DNA for checking. The CDR3 has 13 amino acids. Germline V gene lookup returns CDR1 SGHDN and CDR2 FVKESK. This CDR3 reads CASSHGQDLGYTF.

The J gene is TRBJ2-1, the V gene TRBV6-1; TCRdb proposes TRBD1, but this gene call is untestable without DNA. The germline gives CDR1 MNHNS, CDR2 SASEGT. CDR3 length: 15 amino acids. The CDR3 here is CASTPGEISYNEQFF.

The chain joins TRBV14 to TRBJ2-5; TCRdb's assignment of TRBD1 cannot be checked, as there is no DNA. This CDR3 has 18 residues. Germline lookup yields CDR1 SGHDN and CDR2 FVKESK. CDR3 loop: CASSPTTGAGARQETQYF.

The J gene is TRBJ2-7, the V gene TRBV7-3; the TCRdb D gene call, TRBD2, has no DNA to confirm it. Germline V gene sequence: CDR1 SGHTA, CDR2 FQGTGA. CDR3 length equals 18 residues. The CDR3: CASSSGLAGVEESYEQYF.

CDR3 in amino acids: CSGLSQGTEAFF. The chain links TRBV29-1 to TRBJ1-1; TCRdb selects TRBD1, and the lack of DNA leaves this call unchecked. CDR3 length equals 12 residues. Per germline, CDR1 SQVTM and CDR2 ANQGSEA.

This chain links TRBV7-2 with TRBJ2-7. The CDR3 covers 14 residues. Germline V lookup: CDR1 SGHTA, CDR2 FQGNSA. The CDR3 protein is CASSFYRGLYEQYF. The entire variable domain, with the rest obtained from reference TRBV7-2 and TRBJ2-7, is as follows: GAGVSQSPSNKVTEKGKDVELRCDPISGHTALYWYRQSLGQGLEFLIYFQGNSAPDKSGLPSDRFSAERTGGSVSTLTIQRTQQEDSAVYLCASSFYRGLYEQYFGPGTRLTVT.

V is TRBV24-1 and J is TRBJ2-3; TCRdb lists TRBD1, though no DNA is available to test this call. The CDR3 length is 16 residues. Germline V gene data show CDR1 as KGHDR and CDR2 as SFDVKD. The CDR3 region is CATSSLEGRHTDTQYF.

CDR3 region: CASSDKTDSLYDQYF. The gene calls are TRBV6-4 and TRBJ2-7; no DNA is available, so the TRBD1 call from TCRdb remains unchecked. The CDR3 length is 15 residues. Per the germline V gene, CDR1 is MRHNA and CDR2 is SNTAGT.

J is TRBJ2-1 and V is TRBV19; the TCRdb D gene call, TRBD1, has no DNA to confirm it. CDR1 is LNHDA and CDR2 is SQIVND in the germline V gene (reference sequence). CDR3 size: 15 residues. The CDR3 protein is CASAGGASSYNEQFF. The variable domain in full, with the rest retrieved from reference TRBV19 and TRBJ2-1, is DGGITQSPKYLFRKEGQNVTLSCEQNLNHDAMYWYRQDPGQGLRLIYYSQIVNDFQKGDIAEGYSVSREKKESFPLTVTSAQKNPTAFYLCASAGGASSYNEQFFGPGTRLTVL.

This sequence joins TRBV5-1 and TRBJ1-1; TCRdb gives TRBD1 as the D gene, but with no DNA this cannot be confirmed. The CDR3 covers 13 residues. The germline V gene has CDR1 SGHRS and CDR2 YFSETQ. CDR3 residues: CASSPNRATEAFF.

The chain couples TRBV7-6 to TRBJ2-7; TCRdb's D call, TRBD2, is unchecked because there is no DNA. The CDR3 spans 12 residues. Germline assignment: CDR1 SGHVS and CDR2 FNYEAQ. CDR3 in amino acids: CASSLGGSEQYF.

The gene calls are TRBV5-6 and TRBJ2-2. CDR1 SGHDT and CDR2 YYEEEE come from the germline V gene. This CDR3 has 16 amino acids. The chain's CDR3 is CASSLGPGLSTGELFF.

The gene calls are TRBV21-1 and TRBJ2-5; TCRdb proposes TRBD2, but this gene call is untestable without DNA. TRBV21-1 is tagged as a pseudogene. This CDR3 has 13 residues. The chain's CDR3 is CASLNGRDLLRYF.

This rearrangement joins TRBV6-6 to TRBJ2-2; TCRdb calls TRBD2, which cannot be checked without DNA. This CDR3 contains 16 residues. Germline V gene data show CDR1 as MNHNY and CDR2 as SVGAGI (reference sequence). This chain's CDR3 is CASSPLAGGPLGELFF.

The rearrangement joins TRBV7-6 to TRBJ2-2. Looked up from germline, CDR1 is SGHVS and CDR2 is FNYEAQ. The CDR3 consists of 13 residues. CDR3 amino acids: CASSLENTGELFF.

The chain has TRBV7-2 and TRBJ2-7; TCRdb indicates TRBD2, and absent DNA this call remains unverified. Germline V gives CDR1 SGHTA, CDR2 FQGNSA. The CDR3 spans 17 residues. CDR3 in amino acids: CASSQRTSGSGSYEQYF.

The chain links TRBV4-1 to TRBJ1-1; no DNA is available, so the TRBD1 call from TCRdb remains unchecked. This CDR3 is 14 amino acids long. Per germline, CDR1 MGHRA and CDR2 YSYEKL. The CDR3 reads CASSQGGLNTEAFF.

The chain combines TRBV28 with TRBJ1-5; the D gene TCRdb calls, TRBD1, cannot be checked with no DNA. This CDR3 is 13 amino acids long. CDR1 is MDHEN and CDR2 is SYDVKM in the germline V gene. CDR3 protein: CASSRTGVGPQHF.

The J gene is TRBJ2-7, the V gene TRBV7-6; there is no DNA to check the TCRdb D call of TRBD2. The CDR3 totals 16 residues. Germline values: CDR1 SGHVS, CDR2 FNYEAQ. The CDR3 region is CASSLTGRGGSYEQYF.

The genes are TRBV27 and TRBJ2-1; TCRdb indicates TRBD1, and absent DNA this call remains unverified. The CDR3 consists of 15 residues. The germline V gene has CDR1 MNHEY and CDR2 SMNVEV (reference sequence). CDR3: CASSLGQGAYNEQFF.